What follows is one T cell receptor (beta chain) and its context. The antigen remains undetermined. The data were obtained in a study of beta chain features in type 1 diabetes. Study-wide findings and caveats: In the patient group, naive, central memory and Treg TCRB repertoires seemed more alike than in the healthy donor group. It was possible that PCR favored shorter templates, equally so in patients and controls.

A heparinised blood draw that averaged around 100 mL was obtained once from each donor. Stem cell-like memory, regulatory, central memory and naive CD4+ cells were sorted via CD45RO/CCR7/CD25/CD127/CD95/CD27. The sequenced template was cDNA made from the entire isolated RNA. Sequencing used immunoSEQ multiplex PCR; TCRdb keeps in-frame clones, though not all of them. The profile covers fewer than 150,000 clones, with less than 9% appearing a single time and around 1.5% taken by the ten largest. The length of the CDR3 is 16 residues. Trimming pared 6 bases from V and 1 base from J, leaving 17 bases between.

The chain employs TRBV23-1 and TRBJ2-3, with a tentative D call TRBD2 (7 bases). TRBV23-1 is known as an ORF, though its function is uncertain. What was sequenced was central memory CD4+ T cells from blood. The receptor was isolated from a woman in her 30s in good health. CDR3: CASSLGAGAGTDTQYF. Written as DNA, the CDR3 is TGCGCCAGCAGCCTGGGGGCGGGAGCCGGCACAGATACGCAGTATTTT.